What follows are 6 T cell receptor beta chains derived from one specimen sequenced in a study of blood T cell repertoires in COVID-19. Profiling relied on immunoSEQ multiplex PCR, and the TCRdb table lists in-frame clones only, not all of them. The top ten clones hold about 9.1% of a sample with approximately 41,000 clones, around 90% of them seen once. The specimen was peripheral blood. The source of these receptors is a woman older than 75 with active COVID-19.

This sequence joins TRBV19 and TRBJ1-2, with TRBD1 matching 8 bases. The ends lost 5 bases at V and 8 bases at J; junction bases unmatched: 22. CDR1 and CDR2 (germline): LNHDA, SQIVND (reference sequence). The CDR3 is 18 residues long. Here the CDR3 reads CASSAPDRTGNIVWGYTF. Here the CDR3 DNA reads TGTGCCAGTAGTGCCCCGGACCGGACAGGGAACATAGTATGGGGCTACACCTTC. The full variable domain, rest sourced from reference TRBV19 and TRBJ1-2, is DGGITQSPKYLFRKEGQNVTLSCEQNLNHDAMYWYRQDPGQGLRLIYYSQIVNDFQKGDIAEGYSVSREKKESFPLTVTSAQKNPTAFYLCASSAPDRTGNIVWGYTFGSGTRLTVV.

The J gene is TRBJ1-2, the V gene TRBV10-3; D is possibly TRBD1 (5 bases). The CDR3 has 13 residues. V lost 3 bases, J lost 4 bases, and 9 bases lay in between. Germline V gives CDR1 ENHRY, CDR2 SYGVKD. As DNA, the CDR3 is TGTGCCATCAGTGATAAACAGGTCTATGGCTACACCTTC. Amino acid sequence: CAISDKQVYGYTF.

The chain combines TRBV27 with TRBJ1-2; D gene unclear. CDR3 size: 12 residues. The ends were cut back, 6 bases at V and 2 bases at J, with 7 bases in the middle. The V gene's germline CDR1 is MNHEY and CDR2 SMNVEV (reference sequence). The chain's CDR3 is CASRKPNYGYTF. The CDR3 region has the DNA TGTGCCAGCAGGAAGCCCAACTATGGCTACACCTTC.

The rearrangement links TRBV7-2 to TRBJ1-2; TRBD1 is a possible D gene (5 bases). This CDR3 has 16 residues. The germline V and J ends were trimmed by 1 base and 4 bases, with 16 bases remaining between them. Germline V gene data show CDR1 as SGHTA and CDR2 as FQGNSA. This CDR3 is CASSLVQGSVSYGYTF. CDR3 sequence (DNA): TGTGCCAGCAGCTTAGTCCAGGGTTCTGTTTCCTATGGCTACACCTTC.

This clone was observed a handful of times. The chain uses TRBV11-1 and TRBJ2-2, with 7 bases aligning to TRBD1. The CDR3 runs 16 residues. The germline gives CDR1 SGHAT, CDR2 FQDESV (reference sequence). After removal of 7 bases from V and 2 bases from J, the junction contained 10 bases not matched to a gene. The chain's CDR3 is CASTLWGQRNTGELFF. The CDR3 DNA sequence: TGTGCCAGCACCCTATGGGGACAGAGAAACACCGGGGAGCTGTTTTTT.

The chain employs TRBV28 and TRBJ2-3, with TRBD2 matching over 10 bases. The CDR3 length is 16 residues. Germline assignment: CDR1 MDHEN and CDR2 SYDVKM. The ends lost 3 bases at V and 7 bases at J; junction bases unmatched: 10. The CDR3 DNA sequence: TGTGCCAGCAGTTTCCTAGACATAGCGGGGGGCCATACGCAGTATTTT. Amino acids: CASSFLDIAGGHTQYF.